These 10 T cell receptor beta chains came from one sample sequenced in a study of T cell repertoires in cytomegalovirus infection (dated by TCRdb to the late 2010s). The instrument given in TCRdb is Illumina HiSeq 1500. In-frame beta chains were kept once TCRdb had trimmed the public reads at Q25 with fastp and called clones with MiXCR. Merged by CDR3 protein, the rows form single entries marked with the most common genes and DNA. Across this sample there are tens of thousands of distinct CDR3 sequences, with over 3.5% seen only once. The ten largest clonotypes hold approximately 20% of the sample. The specimen was PBMCs. These receptors all come from a human donor in good health (CMV status not recorded). Some clones in this sample may be carry-over from other donors' samples.

This clonotype has at least ten counts. CDR3 in amino acids: CAISASGTAGNEQFF. In nucleotides, the CDR3 is TGTGCCATCAGCGCTTCGGGTACGGCTGGCAATGAGCAGTTCTTC. V is TRBV10-3 and J is TRBJ2-1; D gene ambiguous. Germline values: CDR1 ENHRY, CDR2 SYGVKD. Trimming cost V 6 bases and J 6 bases, with 18 bases left between them. This CDR3 has 15 amino acids.

This clonotype was seen a handful of times. The rearrangement joins TRBV7-4 to TRBJ2-7; 10 bases fit TRBD1. J lost 0 bases, V lost 4 bases, and 15 bases had no gene match. In germline, CDR1 is SGHVT, CDR2 SQSDAQ. The CDR3 runs 19 residues. Here the CDR3 DNA reads TGTGCCAGCAGCTCAGAGACAGGGGGCGTGCTAGCCTCCTCCTACGAGCAGTACTTC. Translated: CASSSETGGVLASSYEQYF.

This clonotype was seen once. The chain combines TRBV7-2 with TRBJ2-5; D unresolved. Per germline, CDR1 SGHTA and CDR2 FQGNSA. With 6 bases removed from V and 7 bases from J, the gap between germline ends came to 18 bases. The CDR3 runs to 14 residues. Here the CDR3 reads CASSSPLWTGTQYF. The CDR3 bases are TGTGCCAGCAGTTCCCCTCTCTGGACGGGGACCCAGTACTTC.

At least ten counts were recorded for this clonotype. V is TRBV28 and J is TRBJ1-5; D possibly corresponds to TRBD1 (5 bases). In germline, CDR1 is MDHEN, CDR2 SYDVKM. V was shortened by 2 bases and J by 6 bases, with 11 bases between the two germline ends. There are 14 residues in the CDR3. CDR3 sequence (DNA): TGTGCCAGCAGTTTAAAGGGGTTTCGTCAGCCCCAGCATTTT. It translates to CASSLKGFRQPQHF. The whole variable domain, remainder taken from reference TRBV28 and TRBJ1-5, is DVKVTQSSRYLVKRTGEKVFLECVQDMDHENMFWYRQDPGLGLRLIYFSYDVKMKEKGDIPEGYSVSREKKERFSLILESASTNQTSMYLCASSLKGFRQPQHFGDGTRLSIL.

The table lists this clonotype with many counts. The chain is built from TRBV6-2 or TRBV6-3 and TRBJ2-5, with D unclear. V lost 7 bases and J lost 6, with 18 bases in between. Germline V CDR1 and CDR2: MNHEY, SVGEGT. CDR3 length: 14 amino acids. CDR3 DNA sequence: TGTGCCAGCATGAAGGCAGTCCTTTCCCAGACCCAGTACTTC. Translation: CASMKAVLSQTQYF.

This clonotype is classed as medium-sized. The V and J genes are TRBV6-2 or TRBV6-3 and TRBJ2-7, with D maybe TRBD2 (6 bases). Looked up from germline, CDR1 is MNHEY and CDR2 is SVGEGT. The CDR3 consists of 16 residues. Trimming pared 2 bases from V and 6 bases from J, leaving 20 bases between. The CDR3 DNA follows: TGTGCCAGCAGTTACCCGTGGGACTCCCGGGGAGGCGAGCAGTACTTC. Amino acids: CASSYPWDSRGGEQYF.

This clonotype has only a few counts. V is TRBV23-1 and J is TRBJ2-1, with 9 bases identical to TRBD1. TRBV23-1 has ORF status, its function being uncertain. Germline trimming cut 9 bases from V and 4 bases from J; bases unmatched to any gene: 7. The CDR3 length is 14 residues. The CDR3 loop is CASTRDRVYNEQFF. DNA of the CDR3: TGCGCCAGTACGAGGGACAGGGTGTACAATGAGCAGTTCTTC.

This clonotype was counted ten times or more. The chain joins TRBV28 to TRBJ2-5, with 12 positions matching TRBD2. CDR3 size: 15 residues. Per germline, CDR1 MDHEN and CDR2 SYDVKM. V shed 2 bases and J 5 bases; nucleotides not matched to a gene: 3. This chain's CDR3 is CASSLTSGRSETQYF. CDR3 DNA sequence: TGTGCCAGCAGTTTAACTAGCGGGAGGTCGGAGACCCAGTACTTC.

This clonotype was recorded at least ten times. The V and J genes are TRBV7-2 and TRBJ1-1, with D maybe TRBD1 (6 bases). Between the trimmed V and J ends, which lost 5 bases and 5 bases, there was a span of 15 bases. This CDR3 has 14 residues. Germline-derived CDR1 and CDR2 are SGHTA and FQGNSA. For the CDR3, the DNA is TGTGCCAGCAGCAGCCTACGGGGGCATACTGAAGCTTTCTTT. This encodes CASSSLRGHTEAFF.

This clonotype has ten or more counts. The chain has TRBV12-3 or TRBV12-4 and TRBJ1-1, with D possibly TRBD1 on 5 matching bases. There are 15 residues in the CDR3. V lost 5 bases, J lost 0 bases, and 13 bases lay in between. CDR3 loop: CASSPTRQLNTEAFF. In DNA form, the CDR3 reads TGTGCCAGCAGTCCAACGCGACAGTTGAACACTGAAGCTTTCTTT.